The 29 T cell receptor beta chains below come from one sample, sequenced in a study of blood T cell repertoires in COVID-19. Repertoires were generated with immunoSEQ multiplex PCR, while TCRdb's copy carries only in-frame clones and drops some. The sample shows some 330,000 clones, around nine tenths of them seen only once. Input material: peripheral blood. All receptors derive from a woman in her fifties or sixties with active or convalescent COVID-19.

J is TRBJ2-7 and V is TRBV2; tentatively, D is TRBD2 (5 bases). The CDR3 is 12 residues long. With 1 base removed from V and 4 bases from J, the gap between germline ends came to 5 bases. CDR1 and CDR2 from the germline V gene are SNHLY and FYNNEI. Written as DNA, the CDR3 is TGTGCCAGCAGTGAAGGAGGGTACGAGCAGTACTTC. Translated, it gives CASSEGGYEQYF.

The genes are TRBV4-2 and TRBJ2-7; 7 nucleotides match TRBD1. The CDR3 has 13 residues. Germline values: CDR1 LGHNA, CDR2 YNFKEQ. The V and J ends lost 4 bases and 2 bases, in that order; junction bases with no gene match: 2. CDR3 amino acids: CASSPDRAYEQYF. CDR3 DNA: TGTGCCAGCAGCCCTGACAGGGCCTACGAGCAGTACTTC.

The genes are TRBV7-3 and TRBJ2-3; a weak D match, TRBD2 (7 bases). Germline V gene lookup returns CDR1 SGHTA and CDR2 FQGTGA. Trimming removed 0 bases from V and 5 bases from J, with 21 bases in between. The CDR3 sequence is 18 residues long. CDR3 nucleotide sequence: TGTGCCAGCAGCTTAACTGCGCTAGCGGTCACAGGGAGAGATACGCAGTATTTT. Its protein is CASSLTALAVTGRDTQYF.

The J gene is TRBJ2-7, the V gene TRBV27; TRBD2 matches 7 bases. The length of the CDR3 is 18 residues. Trimming removed 4 bases from V and 2 bases from J; junction bases left unmatched: 17. Looked up from germline, CDR1 is MNHEY and CDR2 is SMNVEV (reference sequence). CDR3 DNA: TGTGCCAGCAGTTCCGCCGTGGGAGGCGGGGGAACTCCCTACGAGCAGTACTTC. Translation: CASSSAVGGGGTPYEQYF.

This rearrangement joins TRBV4-2 to TRBJ2-5; D is ambiguous. Deletions cut 0 bases from V and 5 bases from J, with 7 bases between. The germline V gene encodes CDR1 LGHNA and CDR2 YNFKEQ. The CDR3 length is 13 residues. The CDR3 DNA sequence: TGTGCCAGCAGCCAAGATCTTTCCGAGACCCAGTACTTC. Translation: CASSQDLSETQYF.

The V and J genes are TRBV15 and TRBJ2-2; 7 nucleotides line up with TRBD2. The V gene's germline CDR1 is LNHNV and CDR2 YYDKDF (reference sequence). After removal of 3 bases from V and 0 bases from J, the junction contained 4 bases not matched to a gene. The CDR3 is made up of 16 amino acids. This chain's CDR3 is CATSSRSGSNTGELFF. CDR3 sequence (DNA): TGTGCCACCAGCAGTCGTAGCGGGTCGAACACCGGGGAGCTGTTTTTT.

The chain links TRBV7-2 to TRBJ1-1, with D maybe TRBD1 (6 bases). Germline V gene data show CDR1 as SGHTA and CDR2 as FQGNSA. The CDR3 contains 16 residues. Trimming cost V 3 bases and J 1 base, with 15 bases left between them. This CDR3 reads CASSFRSGQQNTEAFF. The CDR3 coding sequence is TGTGCCAGCAGCTTTAGAAGCGGACAGCAGAACACTGAAGCTTTCTTT. The complete variable domain, with remaining parts taken from reference TRBV7-2 and TRBJ1-1, reads GAGVSQSPSNKVTEKGKDVELRCDPISGHTALYWYRQSLGQGLEFLIYFQGNSAPDKSGLPSDRFSAERTGGSVSTLTIQRTQQEDSAVYLCASSFRSGQQNTEAFFGQGTRLTVV.

This CDR3 is CAWSVLGTGVGNTIYF. CDR3 nucleotides: TGTGCCTGGAGTGTACTGGGGACAGGGGTTGGAAACACCATATATTTT. The chain links TRBV30 to TRBJ1-3; 10 positions agree with TRBD1. The V gene end was trimmed by 0 bases and the J gene end by 3 bases; junction bases not matched to a gene: 5. Germline V gives CDR1 GTSNPN, CDR2 SVGIG (reference sequence). The CDR3 extends over 16 amino acids.

The rearrangement links TRBV3-1 (or the pseudogene TRBV3-2) to TRBJ1-6; D is ambiguous. The CDR3 spans 21 residues. Germline lookup yields CDR1 LGHDT and CDR2 YNNKEL (reference sequence). The V end lost 0 bases, the J end lost 0 bases, and 21 bases lay between the germline ends. CDR3 residues: CASSQEGGRTPRSSYNSPLHF. In DNA, the CDR3 is TGTGCCAGCAGCCAAGAAGGAGGCAGGACTCCACGTAGCTCCTATAATTCACCCCTCCACTTT.

This chain links TRBV5-1 with TRBJ1-3; TRBD1 matches 7 bases. The CDR3 runs 17 residues. Germline-derived CDR1 and CDR2 are SGHRS and YFSETQ. Unmatched junction bases numbered 6, after V lost 0 bases and J lost 0 bases. In nucleotides, the CDR3 is TGCGCCAGCAGCTTGGACGCAGGGGGAAGCTCTGGAAACACCATATATTTT. Its translation: CASSLDAGGSSGNTIYF.

This chain links TRBV9 with TRBJ1-4; D call uncertain. The V end lost 3 bases, the J end lost 2 bases, and 17 bases lay between the germline ends. The CDR3 runs 17 residues. Germline V gene sequence: CDR1 SGDLS, CDR2 YYNGEE. The DNA for the CDR3 is TGTGCCAGCAGCGAAAAACATGGACGAGGGACTAATGAAAAACTGTTTTTT. Residues: CASSEKHGRGTNEKLFF.

V usage is TRBV6-4 and J usage is TRBJ1-6; D gene uncertain. Looked up from germline, CDR1 is MRHNA and CDR2 is SNTAGT. V was trimmed by 8 bases and J by 0 bases, leaving 5 bases between them. There are 13 residues in the CDR3. The CDR3 bases are TGTGCCAGCGCCAGCTCCTATAATTCACCCCTCCACTTT. Translation gives CASASSYNSPLHF.

The chain combines TRBV5-4 with TRBJ2-5; possibly TRBD1 for D (5 bases). Germline CDR1 SGHNT, CDR2 YYREEE (reference sequence). This CDR3 is 18 amino acids long. The ends were cut back, 0 bases at V and 1 base at J, with 19 bases in the middle. CDR3 coding DNA: TGTGCCAGCAGCTTGGGAGGACAATTACGGTATTTCCAAGAGACCCAGTACTTC. Residues: CASSLGGQLRYFQETQYF.

The chain's CDR3 is CASSQRILGRALETQYF. Here the CDR3 DNA reads TGTGCCAGCAGCCAACGGATCCTCGGGAGGGCCTTGGAGACCCAGTACTTC. This sequence joins TRBV3-1 (or the pseudogene TRBV3-2) and TRBJ2-5; 8 bases line up with TRBD2. This CDR3 has 17 residues. The trim removed 2 bases at V and 5 bases at J, leaving 13 bases unmatched. The germline V gene encodes CDR1 LGHDT and CDR2 YNNKEL (reference sequence).

This rearrangement joins TRBV27 to TRBJ2-1; 7 nucleotides align to TRBD1. Germline V gene data show CDR1 as MNHEY and CDR2 as SMNVEV (reference sequence). This CDR3 has 14 residues. J gave up 1 base and V 7 bases, and 4 bases lay outside the gene matches. CDR3 protein: CASTRRGSYNEQFF. CDR3 bases: TGTGCCAGCACCCGCAGGGGGTCCTACAATGAGCAGTTCTTC.

CDR3 protein: CASSQDGHQPQHF. Written as DNA, the CDR3 is TGCGCCAGCAGCCAAGATGGGCATCAGCCCCAGCATTTT. The V gene is TRBV4-3, the J gene TRBJ1-5; D unclear. This CDR3 has 13 residues. Germline loops: CDR1 LGHNA, CDR2 YSLEER. V was shortened by 0 bases and J by 5 bases, with 5 bases between the two germline ends.

This clone was found once. The rearrangement links TRBV11-2 to TRBJ1-1; D gene unclear. Looked up from germline, CDR1 is SGHAT and CDR2 is FQNNGV. The CDR3 spans 13 residues. V shed 1 base and J shed 4 bases, with 7 bases lying between them. CDR3 sequence: CASSLAGFTEAFF. In nucleotides, the CDR3 is TGTGCCAGCAGCTTAGCAGGATTCACTGAAGCTTTCTTT.

The rearrangement links TRBV7-9 to TRBJ2-4; D is perhaps TRBD1 (5 bases). Per the germline V gene, CDR1 is SEHNR and CDR2 is FQNEAQ (reference sequence). The CDR3 has 12 amino acids. The V and J ends lost 3 bases and 7 bases respectively, with 7 bases between them. The CDR3 loop reads CASSLKGNIQYF. The CDR3 bases are TGTGCCAGCAGCTTGAAGGGGAACATTCAGTACTTC.

This chain links TRBV10-3 with TRBJ1-2, with 8 nucleotides matching TRBD1. The germline gives CDR1 ENHRY, CDR2 SYGVKD. V lost 6 bases and J lost 4; bases outside the gene matches: 16. CDR3 length equals 17 residues. The CDR3 loop reads CAIRETVGQVIPYGYTF. The CDR3, as DNA: TGTGCCATCAGGGAGACCGTGGGACAGGTTATACCCTATGGCTACACCTTC.

The chain carries TRBV19 and TRBJ2-3, with TRBD2 identical over 11 bases. The trim removed 5 bases at V and 7 bases at J, leaving 11 bases unmatched. There are 16 residues in the CDR3. From germline, CDR1 is LNHDA and CDR2 SQIVND (reference sequence). CDR3: CASSSITSGGLNTQYF. CDR3 DNA sequence: TGTGCCAGTAGTTCAATAACTAGCGGGGGATTGAATACGCAGTATTTT. Variable domain in full (rest from reference TRBV19 and TRBJ2-3): DGGITQSPKYLFRKEGQNVTLSCEQNLNHDAMYWYRQDPGQGLRLIYYSQIVNDFQKGDIAEGYSVSREKKESFPLTVTSAQKNPTAFYLCASSSITSGGLNTQYFGPGTRLTVL.

The V call is TRBV2, the J call TRBJ2-2; D call uncertain. CDR3 length: 13 amino acids. The germline V gene encodes CDR1 SNHLY and CDR2 FYNNEI. The V and J ends lost 10 bases and 3 bases respectively, with 12 bases between them. CDR3 in DNA: TGTGCCATTCTCGAGGCTGACACCGGGGAGCTGTTTTTT. It translates to CAILEADTGELFF.

The chain has TRBV6-2 or TRBV6-3 and TRBJ2-3, with D possibly matching TRBD2 (6 bases). Trimming pared 5 bases from V and 4 bases from J, leaving 28 bases between. The CDR3 covers 19 residues. Germline values: CDR1 MNHEY, CDR2 SVGEGT. CDR3 sequence reads: CASSRFLAHEDMSPDTQYF. The CDR3 DNA reads as TGTGCCAGCAGTCGCTTTCTAGCGCACGAAGATATGTCGCCAGATACGCAGTATTTT.

The rearrangement links TRBV27 to TRBJ2-7, with 12 bases that match TRBD1. The CDR3 is made up of 16 amino acids. The V segment lost 3 bases and the J segment 1 base; nucleotides outside the gene matches: 4. Germline-derived CDR1 and CDR2 are MNHEY and SMNVEV (reference sequence). In DNA, the CDR3 is TGTGCCAGCAGTTTGGGACAGGGGGCGCGTTCCTACGAGCAGTACTTC. Translating it yields CASSLGQGARSYEQYF.

The chain uses TRBV28 and TRBJ2-1; TRBD2 matches 10 bases. Germline CDR1 and CDR2: MDHEN and SYDVKM. CDR3 length equals 15 residues. V was pared by 6 bases and J by 7 bases, with 9 bases of the junction left unmatched. The CDR3 protein is CASRSPSGSENEQFF. DNA for the CDR3: TGTGCCAGCAGATCGCCTAGCGGGAGTGAAAATGAGCAGTTCTTC.

Only one count was recorded for this clone. J is TRBJ1-3 and V is TRBV27, with a possible D match to TRBD1 (6 bases). The CDR3 is made up of 17 amino acids. Per the germline V gene, CDR1 is MNHEY and CDR2 is SMNVEV (reference sequence). V lost 3 bases and J lost 0, with 15 bases in between. The CDR3 region has the DNA TGTGCCAGCAGTTTCAACAGGGTTTCAGCCTCTGGAAACACCATATATTTT. Amino acid sequence: CASSFNRVSASGNTIYF.

This chain connects TRBV27 to TRBJ2-7, with D possibly being TRBD1 (5 bases). The CDR3 has 15 residues. Trimming shortened V by 0 bases and J by 1 base, and 10 bases separated the two germline ends. CDR1 is MNHEY and CDR2 is SMNVEV in the germline V gene (reference sequence). CDR3 amino acids: CASSLSTAISYEQYF. Here the CDR3 DNA reads TGTGCCAGCAGTTTATCGACAGCCATTTCCTACGAGCAGTACTTC.

This chain joins TRBV28 and TRBJ1-1; 7 positions agree with TRBD1. J gave up 3 bases and V 6 bases, and 13 bases lay outside the gene matches. The CDR3 length is 16 residues. The germline V gene encodes CDR1 MDHEN and CDR2 SYDVKM. The CDR3: CASRATGSRRDTEAFF. Written as DNA, the CDR3 is TGTGCCAGCAGGGCGACAGGGTCGAGGAGGGACACTGAAGCTTTCTTT.

V is TRBV7-9 and J is TRBJ2-7; TRBD1 aligns across 12 bases. The CDR3 is 12 residues long. From germline, CDR1 is SEHNR and CDR2 FQNEAQ (reference sequence). V was pared by 8 bases and J by 6 bases, with 2 bases of the junction left unmatched. In DNA form, the CDR3 reads TGTGCCAGCGGGACAGGGGGCGCCGAGCAGTACTTC. Encoded protein: CASGTGGAEQYF.

This clone was counted once. The chain combines TRBV11-2 with TRBJ1-5; D uncertain. The CDR3 sequence is 13 residues long. Trimming shortened V by 3 bases and J by 0 bases, and 3 bases separated the two germline ends. Germline CDR1 is SGHAT and CDR2 is FQNNGV. CDR3 loop: CASSFNSNQPQHF. The CDR3 nucleotides are TGTGCCAGCAGCTTTAATAGCAATCAGCCCCAGCATTTT.